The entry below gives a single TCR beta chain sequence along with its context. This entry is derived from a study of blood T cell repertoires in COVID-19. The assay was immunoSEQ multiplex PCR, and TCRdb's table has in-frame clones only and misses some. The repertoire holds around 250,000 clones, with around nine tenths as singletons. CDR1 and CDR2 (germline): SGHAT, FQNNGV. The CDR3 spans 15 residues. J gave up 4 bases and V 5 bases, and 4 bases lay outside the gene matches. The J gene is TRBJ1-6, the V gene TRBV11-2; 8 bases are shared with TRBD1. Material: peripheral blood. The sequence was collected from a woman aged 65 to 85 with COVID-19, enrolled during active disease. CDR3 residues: CASSPRTGYNSPLHF. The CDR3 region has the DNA TGTGCCAGCAGCCCCCGGACAGGGTATAATTCACCCCTCCACTTT.